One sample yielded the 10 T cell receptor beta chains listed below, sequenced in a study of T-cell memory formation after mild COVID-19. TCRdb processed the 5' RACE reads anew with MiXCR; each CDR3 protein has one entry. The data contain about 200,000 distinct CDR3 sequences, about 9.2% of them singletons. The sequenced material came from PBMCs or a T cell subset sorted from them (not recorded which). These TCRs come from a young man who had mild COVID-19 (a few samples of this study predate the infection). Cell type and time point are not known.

In nucleotides, the CDR3 is TGCGCCAGCAGCTTGGGGGGGACCAGCGGATATGGCTACACCTTC. Its translation is CASSLGGTSGYGYTF. The V call is TRBV5-1, the J call TRBJ1-2; D is possibly TRBD1 (5 bases). Germline V lookup: CDR1 SGHRS, CDR2 YFSETQ. The CDR3 totals 15 residues. Deletions cut 0 bases from V and 5 bases from J, with 14 bases between.

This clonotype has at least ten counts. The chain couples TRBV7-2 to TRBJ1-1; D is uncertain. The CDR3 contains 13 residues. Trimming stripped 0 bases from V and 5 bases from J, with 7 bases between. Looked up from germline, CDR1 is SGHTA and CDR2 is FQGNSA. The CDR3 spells CASSLAVETEAFF. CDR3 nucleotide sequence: TGTGCCAGCAGCTTAGCGGTCGAGACTGAAGCTTTCTTT.

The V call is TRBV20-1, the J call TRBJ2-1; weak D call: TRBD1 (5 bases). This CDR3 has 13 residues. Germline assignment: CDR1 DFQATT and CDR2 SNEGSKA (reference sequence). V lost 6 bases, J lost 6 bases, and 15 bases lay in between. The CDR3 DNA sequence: TGCAGTGCGGGGCCTAACTTGGGCAATGAGCAGTTCTTC. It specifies CSAGPNLGNEQFF.

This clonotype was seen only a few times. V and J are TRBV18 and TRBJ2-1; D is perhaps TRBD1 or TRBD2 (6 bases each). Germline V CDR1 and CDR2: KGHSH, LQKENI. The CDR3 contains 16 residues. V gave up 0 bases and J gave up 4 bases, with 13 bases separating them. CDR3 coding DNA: TGTGCCAGCTCACCACCGAACGGGGGCCATTACAATGAGCAGTTCTTC. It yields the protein CASSPPNGGHYNEQFF.

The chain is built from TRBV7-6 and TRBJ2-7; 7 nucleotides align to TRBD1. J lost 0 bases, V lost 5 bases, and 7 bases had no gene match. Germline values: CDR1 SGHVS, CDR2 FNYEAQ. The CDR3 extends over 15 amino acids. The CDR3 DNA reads TGTGCCAGCAGCGCCCGACAGGGAAGCTCCTACGAGCAGTACTTC. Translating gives CASSARQGSSYEQYF. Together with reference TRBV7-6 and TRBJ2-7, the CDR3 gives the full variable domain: GAGVSQSPRYKVTKRGQDVALRCDPISGHVSLYWYRQALGQGPEFLTYFNYEAQQDKSGLPNDRFSAERPEGSISTLTIQRTEQRDSAMYRCASSARQGSSYEQYFGPGTRLTVT.

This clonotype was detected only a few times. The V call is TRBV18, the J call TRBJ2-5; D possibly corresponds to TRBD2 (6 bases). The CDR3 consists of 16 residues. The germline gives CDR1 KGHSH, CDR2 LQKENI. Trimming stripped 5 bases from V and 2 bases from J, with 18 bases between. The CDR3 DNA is TGTGCCAGCTCAGGGCCTTGGGTAGCGGTACAAGAGACCCAGTACTTC. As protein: CASSGPWVAVQETQYF. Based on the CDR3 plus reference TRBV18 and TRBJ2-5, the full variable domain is NAGVMQNPRHLVRRRGQEARLRCSPMKGHSHVYWYRQLPEEGLKFMVYLQKENIIDESGMPKERFSAEFPKEGPSILRIQQVVRGDSAAYFCASSGPWVAVQETQYFGPGTRLLVL.

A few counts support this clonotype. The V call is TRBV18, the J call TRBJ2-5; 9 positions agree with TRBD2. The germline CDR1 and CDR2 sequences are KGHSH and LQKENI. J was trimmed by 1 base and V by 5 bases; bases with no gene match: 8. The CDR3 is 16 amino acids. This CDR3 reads CASSERSGGTQETQYF. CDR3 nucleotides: TGTGCCAGCTCAGAGAGGAGCGGGGGGACCCAAGAGACCCAGTACTTC.

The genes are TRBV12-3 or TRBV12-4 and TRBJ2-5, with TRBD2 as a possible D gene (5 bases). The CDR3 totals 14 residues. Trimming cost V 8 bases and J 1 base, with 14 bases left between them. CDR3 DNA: TGTGCCAGCGGCGAACTAGTCTCCCAAGAGACCCAGTACTTC. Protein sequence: CASGELVSQETQYF.

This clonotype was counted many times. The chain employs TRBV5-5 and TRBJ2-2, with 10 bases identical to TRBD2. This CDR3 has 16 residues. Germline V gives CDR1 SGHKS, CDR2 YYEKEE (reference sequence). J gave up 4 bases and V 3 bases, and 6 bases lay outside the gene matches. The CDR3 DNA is TGTGCCAGCAGCTCTTTAGCGGGGGGCCCCACCGGGGAGCTGTTTTTT. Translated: CASSSLAGGPTGELFF.

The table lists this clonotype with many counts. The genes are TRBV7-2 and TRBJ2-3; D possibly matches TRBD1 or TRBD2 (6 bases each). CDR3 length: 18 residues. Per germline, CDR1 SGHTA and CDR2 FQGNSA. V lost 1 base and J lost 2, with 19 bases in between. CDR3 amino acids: CASSLEEGVAEPTDTQYF. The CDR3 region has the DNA TGTGCCAGCAGCTTAGAGGAGGGGGTAGCGGAGCCCACAGATACGCAGTATTTT. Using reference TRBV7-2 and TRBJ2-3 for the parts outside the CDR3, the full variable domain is GAGVSQSPSNKVTEKGKDVELRCDPISGHTALYWYRQSLGQGLEFLIYFQGNSAPDKSGLPSDRFSAERTGGSVSTLTIQRTQQEDSAVYLCASSLEEGVAEPTDTQYFGPGTRLTVL.